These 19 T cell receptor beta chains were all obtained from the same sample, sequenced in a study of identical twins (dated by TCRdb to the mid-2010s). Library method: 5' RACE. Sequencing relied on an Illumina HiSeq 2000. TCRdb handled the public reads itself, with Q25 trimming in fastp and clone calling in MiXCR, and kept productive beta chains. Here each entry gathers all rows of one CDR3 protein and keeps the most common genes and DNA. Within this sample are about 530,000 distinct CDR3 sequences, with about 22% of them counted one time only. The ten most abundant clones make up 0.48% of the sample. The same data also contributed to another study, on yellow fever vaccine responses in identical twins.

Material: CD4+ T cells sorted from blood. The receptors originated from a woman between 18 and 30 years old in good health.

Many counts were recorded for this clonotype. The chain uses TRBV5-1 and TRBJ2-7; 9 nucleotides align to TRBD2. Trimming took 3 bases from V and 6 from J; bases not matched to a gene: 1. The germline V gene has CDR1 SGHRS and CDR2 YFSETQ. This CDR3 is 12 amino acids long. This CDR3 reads CASSSRGGEQYF. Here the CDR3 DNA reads TGCGCCAGCAGCTCGCGGGGGGGCGAGCAGTACTTC.

The CDR3, as DNA: TGTGCCAGCAGTCTCAAGCGGAACAATGAGCAGTTCTTC. Its protein is CASSLKRNNEQFF. The J gene is TRBJ2-1, the V gene TRBV12-3 or TRBV12-4, with D maybe TRBD2 (5 bases). This CDR3 contains 13 residues. Between the trimmed V and J ends, which lost 5 bases and 5 bases, there was a span of 10 bases.

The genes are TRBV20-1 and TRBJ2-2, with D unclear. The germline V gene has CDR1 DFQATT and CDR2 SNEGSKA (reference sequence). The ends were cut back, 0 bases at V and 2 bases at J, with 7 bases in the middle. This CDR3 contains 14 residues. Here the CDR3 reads CSARETVNTGELFF. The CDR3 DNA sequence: TGCAGTGCTAGAGAAACAGTAAACACCGGGGAGCTGTTTTTT.

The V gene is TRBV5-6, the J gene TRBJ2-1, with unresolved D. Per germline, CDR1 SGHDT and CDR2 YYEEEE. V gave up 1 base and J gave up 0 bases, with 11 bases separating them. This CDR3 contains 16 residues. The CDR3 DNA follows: TGTGCCAGCAGCTTGCTCGCACTCAGCTCCTACAATGAGCAGTTCTTC. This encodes CASSLLALSSYNEQFF.

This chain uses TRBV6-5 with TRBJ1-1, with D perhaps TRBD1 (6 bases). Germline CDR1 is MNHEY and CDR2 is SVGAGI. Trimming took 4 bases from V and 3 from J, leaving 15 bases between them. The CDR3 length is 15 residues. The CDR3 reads CASSFGGMGDTEAFF. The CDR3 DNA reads TGTGCCAGCAGTTTCGGGGGCATGGGGGACACTGAAGCTTTCTTT.

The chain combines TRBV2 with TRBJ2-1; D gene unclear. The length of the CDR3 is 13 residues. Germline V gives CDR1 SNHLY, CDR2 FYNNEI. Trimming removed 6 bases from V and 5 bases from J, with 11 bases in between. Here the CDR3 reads CASSVDRNNEQFF. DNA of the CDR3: TGTGCCAGCAGCGTTGACCGGAACAATGAGCAGTTCTTC.

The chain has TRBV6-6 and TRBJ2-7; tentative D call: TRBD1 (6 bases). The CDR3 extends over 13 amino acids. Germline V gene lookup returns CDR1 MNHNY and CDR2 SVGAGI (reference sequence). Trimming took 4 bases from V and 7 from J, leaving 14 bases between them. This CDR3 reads CASSFGPQGEQYV. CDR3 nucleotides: TGTGCCAGCAGTTTTGGACCACAGGGAGAGCAGTACGTC.

The CDR3 DNA is TGTGCCAGCAGTTTACGGCAGGGGATTCACGAGCAGTACTTC. Protein product: CASSLRQGIHEQYF. The chain is built from TRBV27 and TRBJ2-7, with D perhaps TRBD1 (6 bases). CDR3 length equals 14 residues. CDR1 and CDR2 (germline): MNHEY, SMNVEV (reference sequence). The V end was cut by 2 bases, the J end by 5 bases, with 13 bases between.

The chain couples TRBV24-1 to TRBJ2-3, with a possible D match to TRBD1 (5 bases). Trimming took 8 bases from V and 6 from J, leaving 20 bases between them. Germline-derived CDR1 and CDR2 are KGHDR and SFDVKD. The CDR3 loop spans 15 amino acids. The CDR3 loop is CATTVRYGRADTQYF. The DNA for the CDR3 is TGTGCCACCACTGTGAGATATGGCAGGGCGGATACGCAGTATTTT.

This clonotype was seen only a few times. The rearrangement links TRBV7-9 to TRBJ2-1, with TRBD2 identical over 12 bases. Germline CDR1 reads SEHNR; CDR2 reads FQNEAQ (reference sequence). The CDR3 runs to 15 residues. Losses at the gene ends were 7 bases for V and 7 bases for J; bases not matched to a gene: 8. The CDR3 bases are TGTGCCAGCACTCGTGGGCTAGCGGGAGGGAATGAGCAGTTCTTC. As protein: CASTRGLAGGNEQFF.

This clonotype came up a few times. CDR3 residues: CASSADSGTFYGYTF. In nucleotides, the CDR3 is TGTGCCAGCAGTGCCGACAGCGGCACCTTCTATGGCTACACCTTC. This chain connects TRBV6-1 to TRBJ1-2; the D gene is possibly TRBD1 (5 bases). Between the trimmed V and J ends, which lost 4 bases and 4 bases, there was a span of 16 bases. The germline V gene has CDR1 MNHNS and CDR2 SASEGT. This CDR3 region has 15 residues.

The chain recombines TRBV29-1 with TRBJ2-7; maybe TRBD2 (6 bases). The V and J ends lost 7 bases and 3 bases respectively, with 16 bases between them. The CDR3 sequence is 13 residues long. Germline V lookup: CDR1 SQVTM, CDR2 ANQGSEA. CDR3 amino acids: CSARDSGFYEQYF. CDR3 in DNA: TGCAGCGCTAGGGACTCCGGCTTCTACGAGCAGTACTTC.

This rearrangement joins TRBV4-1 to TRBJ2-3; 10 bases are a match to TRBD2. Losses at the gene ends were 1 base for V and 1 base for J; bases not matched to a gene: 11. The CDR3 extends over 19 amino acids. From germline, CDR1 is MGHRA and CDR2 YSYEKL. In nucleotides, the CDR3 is TGCGCCAGCAGCCAAGTTACTAGCGGGACGATCTTCGGCACAGATACGCAGTATTTT. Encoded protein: CASSQVTSGTIFGTDTQYF.

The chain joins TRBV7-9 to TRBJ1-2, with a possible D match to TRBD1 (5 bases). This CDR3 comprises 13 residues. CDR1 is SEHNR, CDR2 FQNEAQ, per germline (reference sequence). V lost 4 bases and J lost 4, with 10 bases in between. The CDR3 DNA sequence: TGTGCCAGCAGCTCCGGGGGGACCTATGGCTACACCTTC. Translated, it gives CASSSGGTYGYTF.

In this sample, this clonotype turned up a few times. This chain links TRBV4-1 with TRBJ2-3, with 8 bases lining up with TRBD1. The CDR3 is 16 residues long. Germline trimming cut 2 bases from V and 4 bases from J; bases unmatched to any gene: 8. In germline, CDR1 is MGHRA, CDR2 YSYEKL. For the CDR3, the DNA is TGCGCCAGCAGCCAAACGGACAGGGCGGGTGCAGATACGCAGTATTTT. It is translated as CASSQTDRAGADTQYF.

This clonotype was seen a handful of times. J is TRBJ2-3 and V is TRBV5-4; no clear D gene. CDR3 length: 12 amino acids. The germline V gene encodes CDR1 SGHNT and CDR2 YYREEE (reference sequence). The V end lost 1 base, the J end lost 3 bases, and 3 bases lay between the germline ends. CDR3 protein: CASSLFTDTQYF. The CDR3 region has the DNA TGTGCCAGCAGCTTGTTTACAGATACGCAGTATTTT.

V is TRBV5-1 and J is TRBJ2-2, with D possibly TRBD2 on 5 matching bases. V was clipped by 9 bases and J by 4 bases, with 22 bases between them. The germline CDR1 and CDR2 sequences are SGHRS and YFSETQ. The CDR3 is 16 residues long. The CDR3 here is CATWGPSAASTGELFF. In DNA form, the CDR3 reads TGCGCCACCTGGGGTCCGTCAGCGGCCAGCACCGGGGAGCTGTTTTTT.

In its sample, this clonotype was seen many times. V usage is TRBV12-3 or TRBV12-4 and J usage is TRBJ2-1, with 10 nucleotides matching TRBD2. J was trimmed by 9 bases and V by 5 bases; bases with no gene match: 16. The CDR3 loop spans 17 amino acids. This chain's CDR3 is CASSPSAGGTFGSEQFF. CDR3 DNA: TGTGCCAGCAGTCCATCAGCGGGAGGGACATTTGGGTCTGAGCAGTTCTTC.

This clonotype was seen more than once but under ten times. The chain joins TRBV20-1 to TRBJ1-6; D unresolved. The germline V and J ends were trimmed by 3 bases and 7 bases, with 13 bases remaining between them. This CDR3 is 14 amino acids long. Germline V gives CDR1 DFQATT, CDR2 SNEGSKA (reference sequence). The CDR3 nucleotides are TGCAGTGCTAGGAGTGAGTGGCCCAATTCACCCCTCCACTTT. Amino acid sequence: CSARSEWPNSPLHF.